This T cell receptor beta chain was sequenced during a study of identical twins. General study points: For zero-insertion analyses, partial confounding could come from invariant MAIT and iNKT cells.

Template switching, a step in the protocol, added a universal primer site, and cDNA carried unique molecular identifiers. TCRdb re-called the 5' RACE reads with MiXCR, one entry per CDR3 protein. Of roughly 1,500,000 distinct CDR3 sequences in the sample, about 32% were seen once. CDR3 length: 15 amino acids. The V gene lost 6 bases and the J gene lost 7 bases, with 16 bases spanning the gap. Germline V lookup: CDR1 MNHNY, CDR2 SVGAGI (reference sequence). This clonotype came up a few times. As yet, its antigen is unknown. Healthy Caucasian individuals made up all the donors. The chain carries TRBV6-6 and TRBJ1-6, with D possibly matching TRBD1 (5 bases). This TCR derives from a newborn girl in good health. Sequenced input: cord blood. The CDR3 loop is CASSPPGGANSPLHF. CDR3 nucleotide sequence: TGTGCCAGCAGCCCGCCCGGGGGTGCCAATTCACCCCTCCACTTT.